Reported below is one TCR beta chain. In this sample, this clonotype turned up many times. The target of this receptor is not known. No much larger clone is present one base from it, and per-base qualities are unavailable. These data are taken from a study of T cells in Graves' hyperthyroidism and ophthalmopathy (dated by TCRdb to the late 2010s). Notes on the research overall: Peripheral blood samples were taken at the time of initial diagnosis, prior to any treatment. After blood sampling, hyperthyroidism patients were treated with methimazole at a starting dose of 30 mg daily, and ophthalmopathy patients were treated with high-dose intravenous methylprednisolone. The roughly 99 discovery patients were divided at random into training and test sets in a 7:3 ratio. Prospective prediction of ophthalmopathy was tested in an independent validation cohort consisting of 18 to 20 hyperthyroidism patients and about 17 patients who later progressed to ophthalmopathy. In six Graves' hyperthyroidism patients, the study also compared T-cell repertoires from thyroid tissue with T-cell repertoires from blood. According to the paper, TCR Vbeta CDR3 sequencing was carried out on 135 peripheral blood samples, which came from more than 40 ophthalmopathy, around 75 hyperthyroidism and roughly 17 progressor patients. To identify distinguishing TCR V-J signatures, a discovery cohort of about 100 patients was used, comprising some 43 with Graves' ophthalmopathy and roughly 60 with stable Graves' hyperthyroidism.

Ophthalmopathy patients had moderately to severely active disease, with a Clinical Activity Score of 3 or more, a NOSPECS grade of 4 or more, and a disease duration of less than 3 months. The study excluded patients with uncontrolled infections, other autoimmune diseases, pregnancy or lactation. Diagnoses relied on clinical symptoms, serum thyroxine and TRAb, thyroid ultrasound and orbital computed tomography. PBMCs were separated from approximately 10 ml of fresh peripheral blood using Ficoll-Paque density gradient centrifugation. Trizol reagent was used to extract total RNA, and RNA quality was then checked on an Agilent 2100 Bioanalyzer. For CDR1 and CDR2, the germline V gene lists SGDLS and YYNGEE. From the cysteine through the phenylalanine, the CDR3 covers 15 amino acids. Only the CDR3 portion is preserved as DNA: 45 bases, with reading frame beginning at the first base. The V and J ends are trimmed by 3 bases and 2 bases, leaving 15 bases between them.

TCR beta CDR3 regions were amplified from RNA transcripts. A first-round RT-PCR of the TCR CDR3 used the HTBI primer set with the Qiagen OneStep RT-PCR kit. The libraries were constructed in a second round of multiplex PCR and then size-selected and purified. The libraries were sequenced on an Illumina HiSeq2000 using paired-end 100 bp reads. On the authors' methods: SOAPnuke was used to process the raw data, removing reads that contained adapters or uncalled bases, had a mean Phred below 15, or lacked an exact match to the constant primer or identifier. COPE v1.2.5 was used to merge high-quality paired reads, and clonotypes were defined as unique nucleotide sequences. MiTCR v1.1 was used to align clonotypes to the IMGT TRBV, TRBD and TRBJ reference segments. Analysis was restricted to V-J combinations with a frequency above 0.0001, which covered 98% to 99.2% of repertoires. The TCS score was defined as the ratio of F50 (clonal expansion) to E x V (chaos), calculated using BLOSUM62-based TCRdist between CDR3 peptides within each V-J. Welch's t-statistics and random forest reduced roughly 500 V-J features to 13, which were used in a naive Bayes classifier (R e1071). The similarity between thyroid and blood repertoires was quantified using the Morisita-Horn index. In TCRdb, the public reads were trimmed at Q25 with fastp and aligned with MiXCR, with productive beta chains retained. One record per CDR3 amino acid sequence lists the most common genes and DNA. Clone size and V and J calls follow TCRdb, not the original study. The sample includes fewer than 650,000 distinct CDR3 sequences, with roughly 14% observed a single time. Around 4.1% of the sample comes from the top ten.

What the research found in general, with its limitations: Sample size was not statistically predetermined, and blinding of investigators to group allocation was not performed. Most expanded thyroid clonotypes (frequency above 0.001) were also detected in blood, a finding suggesting that blood repertoires may reflect thyroid immune responses. In validation, the model predicted progression to ophthalmopathy with around 71% sensitivity and approximately 74% specificity, a median of around 6.6 months before onset. In cross-validation, a model built on a 13 V-J signature told ophthalmopathy apart from stable hyperthyroidism with just under 90% sensitivity and about 81% specificity, and in testing the same model reached 80%/75%.

The sequencing input was blood. The sequence was collected from a woman aged 40 to 50 with Graves' ophthalmopathy. The chain is assembled from TRBV9 and TRBJ2-7; the D gene is tentatively TRBD1 or TRBD2, each matching 5 bases. In nucleotides, the sequence is TGTGCCAGCAGCGAAGGGACGGGTAGAGCCTACGAGCAGTACTTC. It specifies CASSEGTGRAYEQYF.